This T cell receptor (beta chain) was documented in a study of shared clonotypes between healthy human individuals. CD45RO-negative, CCR7-selected cells formed the naive CD8 fraction, which excluded terminally differentiated effector memory CD45RA+ cells. CDR1 and CDR2 from the germline V gene are MNHEY and SMNVEV (reference sequence). V gave up 4 bases and J gave up 0 bases, with 12 bases separating them. The CDR3 extends over 15 amino acids. Sequenced by immunoSEQ multiplex PCR; TCRdb stores in-frame clones only, minus some. The table has about 700,000 clones, around 92% seen once; the top ten hold approximately 25%.

Sequencing input: naive CD8+ T cells sorted from blood. The V call is TRBV27, the J call TRBJ2-5; D uncertain. This sequence was found in a man aged 30 to 39 in good health. The CDR3 DNA reads TGTGCCAGCAGTTCCTGGGTTGAGTACCAAGAGACCCAGTACTTC. Protein product: CASSSWVEYQETQYF.